The clone carrying this TCR beta chain was seen only a few times. What it recognizes is unknown. This entry comes from a study of T cells after yellow fever vaccination. General study findings and limits: Contaminants from the bulk population, in the form of abundant clonotypes, could be found in FACS-sorted repertoires. Primary-vaccination clones mostly resurfaced post-booster (less than 98% CD4, more than 85% CD8).

One entry per CDR3 protein results from TCRdb running MiXCR on the 5' RACE reads. Of around 610,000 distinct CDR3 sequences listed, around an eighth are singletons. The source was PBMCs, collected on the day of the yellow fever booster vaccination. The TCR comes from a man between 25 and 39 years old who received the YFV17D yellow fever vaccine.

CDR3 DNA sequence: TGTGCCAGCAGTTCGACACTCTATGGCTACACCTTC. It specifies CASSSTLYGYTF. The chain combines TRBV6-2 or TRBV6-3 with TRBJ1-2, with no clear D. The CDR3 runs to 12 residues. Trimming shortened V by 4 bases and J by 4 bases, and 7 bases separated the two germline ends. Germline V gene sequence: CDR1 MNHEY, CDR2 SVGEGT.